The 32 T cell receptor beta chains below were found in one sample sequenced in a study of monozygotic twins with inflammatory bowel disease. Using the 5' RACE reads, TCRdb records one entry per CDR3 protein without DNA. The table lists some 90,000 distinct CDR3 sequences. Source material: blood. The origin of the receptors is a human donor with ulcerative colitis or Crohn's disease, or a healthy co-twin of an affected twin (not recorded which).

The rearrangement links TRBV6-5 to TRBJ2-3; TCRdb's D gene call, TRBD2, goes unchecked for lack of DNA. The germline V gene has CDR1 MNHEY and CDR2 SVGAGI. The CDR3 runs 17 residues. Here the CDR3 reads CASSYGGGAGSRDTQYF.

This chain uses TRBV5-1 with TRBJ2-1; TCRdb proposes TRBD2, but this gene call is untestable without DNA. Germline V gene data show CDR1 as SGHRS and CDR2 as YFSETQ. This CDR3 comprises 18 residues. The CDR3 here is CASSPDGTSGGRYNEQFF.

The CDR3 here is CASSRSGFSSSYEQYF. The gene calls are TRBV11-2 and TRBJ2-7; TCRdb proposes TRBD1, but this gene call is untestable without DNA. In germline, CDR1 is SGHAT, CDR2 FQNNGV. The CDR3 consists of 16 residues.

The chain is built from TRBV29-1 and TRBJ1-2; there is no DNA to check the TCRdb D call of TRBD1. This CDR3 region has 13 residues. Germline values: CDR1 SQVTM, CDR2 ANQGSEA. CDR3: CSAGQGVNYGYTF.

The V and J genes are TRBV7-8 and TRBJ2-6; TCRdb's D gene call, TRBD1, goes unchecked for lack of DNA. The length of the CDR3 is 18 residues. From germline, CDR1 is SGHVS and CDR2 FQNEAQ. The CDR3 loop is CASSLGTGVRSGANVLTF.

The genes are TRBV12-3 or TRBV12-4 and TRBJ2-5; checking the TCRdb D call of TRBD1 is not possible without DNA. The CDR3 contains 13 residues. The CDR3 loop is CASTWGSQETQYF.

This chain joins TRBV27 and TRBJ2-6. The V gene's germline CDR1 is MNHEY and CDR2 SMNVEV (reference sequence). This CDR3 is built from 14 residues. This chain's CDR3 is CASSWGPGANVLTF.

The chain combines TRBV29-1 with TRBJ2-7; TCRdb selects TRBD1, and the lack of DNA leaves this call unchecked. Germline V gene sequence: CDR1 SQVTM, CDR2 ANQGSEA. CDR3 length equals 11 residues. The CDR3 sequence is CSVGGGYEQYF.

V and J are TRBV18 and TRBJ1-3; the TCRdb call, TRBD1, lacks DNA for checking. The CDR3 length is 17 residues. The germline gives CDR1 KGHSH, CDR2 LQKENI. CDR3 region: CASSPNRGPLLGNTIYF.

The chain carries TRBV11-1 and TRBJ1-2. This CDR3 spans 18 amino acids. Germline values: CDR1 SGHAT, CDR2 FQDESV (reference sequence). The CDR3 sequence is CASSLRRTNDSKNYGYTF.

The chain couples TRBV12-3 or TRBV12-4 to TRBJ2-1; lacking DNA, the TRBD2 call made by TCRdb goes unchecked. The CDR3 extends over 14 amino acids. CDR3 sequence: CASRPGGGSNEQFF.

This CDR3 is CASSLVVGQETQYF. The chain has TRBV5-1 and TRBJ2-5. Germline V gene data show CDR1 as SGHRS and CDR2 as YFSETQ. CDR3 size: 14 residues.

The rearrangement uses TRBV19 and TRBJ2-7; TCRdb outputs TRBD1, but without DNA this stays unchecked. CDR1 is LNHDA, CDR2 SQIVND, per germline (reference sequence). The CDR3 is 13 residues long. CDR3 region: CASSMGGGYEQYF.

The V gene is TRBV2, the J gene TRBJ1-5; TCRdb gives TRBD1 as the D gene, but with no DNA this cannot be confirmed. Germline CDR1 reads SNHLY; CDR2 reads FYNNEI. The CDR3 length is 15 residues. The CDR3 is CASTGSGASNQPQHF. The whole variable domain, remainder taken from reference TRBV2 and TRBJ1-5, is EPEVTQTPSHQVTQMGQEVILRCVPISNHLYFYWYRQILGQKVEFLVSFYNNEISEKSEIFDDQFSVERPDGSNFTLKIRSTKLEDSAMYFCASTGSGASNQPQHFGDGTRLSIL.

The genes are TRBV6-1 and TRBJ1-5; TCRdb lists TRBD1, though no DNA is available to test this call. This CDR3 region has 15 residues. CDR1 is MNHNS and CDR2 is SASEGT in the germline V gene. This chain's CDR3 is CASSVWTEGNQPQHF.

CDR3 amino acids: CASSSLRLGRGYEQYF. The genes are TRBV28 and TRBJ2-7; as DNA is missing, the TRBD1 call by TCRdb cannot be tested. This CDR3 region has 16 residues. Germline CDR1 is MDHEN and CDR2 is SYDVKM. The full variable domain, in which reference TRBV28 and TRBJ2-7 provide the parts outside the CDR3, is DVKVTQSSRYLVKRTGEKVFLECVQDMDHENMFWYRQDPGLGLRLIYFSYDVKMKEKGDIPEGYSVSREKKERFSLILESASTNQTSMYLCASSSLRLGRGYEQYFGPGTRLTVT.

The chain has TRBV20-1 and TRBJ2-7; without DNA, the TCRdb call of TRBD1 cannot be checked. Germline V gives CDR1 DFQATT, CDR2 SNEGSKA (reference sequence). The CDR3 sequence is 12 residues long. The CDR3 here is CSARTGGHEQYF.

This chain connects TRBV3-1 to TRBJ2-1; TCRdb gives TRBD2 as the D gene, but with no DNA this cannot be confirmed. The CDR3 is made up of 16 amino acids. Per the germline V gene, CDR1 is LGHDT and CDR2 is YNNKEL (reference sequence). The CDR3 reads CASSQEGSSRNNEQFF.

V is TRBV7-2 and J is TRBJ1-1; TCRdb gives TRBD1 as the D gene, but with no DNA this cannot be confirmed. CDR3 size: 13 residues. CDR1 is SGHTA, CDR2 FQGNSA, per germline. The CDR3: CASSRDRYAEAFF. Drawing the rest from reference TRBV7-2 and TRBJ1-1, the complete variable domain is GAGVSQSPSNKVTEKGKDVELRCDPISGHTALYWYRQSLGQGLEFLIYFQGNSAPDKSGLPSDRFSAERTGGSVSTLTIQRTQQEDSAVYLCASSRDRYAEAFFGQGTRLTVV.

The chain has TRBV20-1 and TRBJ1-1; the TCRdb call, TRBD1, lacks DNA for checking. The germline gives CDR1 DFQATT, CDR2 SNEGSKA (reference sequence). The CDR3 spans 14 residues. CDR3 sequence: CSATLRLGGSEAFF.

The rearrangement links TRBV7-6 to TRBJ2-1; lacking DNA, the TRBD2 call made by TCRdb goes unchecked. CDR3 length: 15 amino acids. Germline V CDR1 and CDR2: SGHVS, FNYEAQ. The CDR3 loop is CASSPGTPPPDEQFF.

The V and J genes are TRBV10-3 and TRBJ2-3; TCRdb names TRBD1, which stays unverified in the absence of DNA. The V gene's germline CDR1 is ENHRY and CDR2 SYGVKD. The CDR3 runs to 12 residues. The CDR3 sequence is CASGTGTDTQYF.

The chain combines TRBV7-2 with TRBJ2-5; TCRdb picks TRBD1, but there is no DNA to check that call. This CDR3 region has 14 residues. Germline V gene data show CDR1 as SGHTA and CDR2 as FQGNSA. The CDR3 reads CASWAARLQETQYF.

This chain joins TRBV20-1 and TRBJ2-7; without DNA, the TCRdb call of TRBD1 cannot be checked. Germline assignment: CDR1 DFQATT and CDR2 SNEGSKA (reference sequence). The CDR3 extends over 14 amino acids. CDR3 protein: CSATRGGVSYEQYF.

This chain's CDR3 is CASSDKSLGATDTQYF. The chain recombines TRBV2 with TRBJ2-3; as DNA is missing, the TRBD2 call by TCRdb cannot be tested. Germline V gene data show CDR1 as SNHLY and CDR2 as FYNNEI. The CDR3 runs 16 residues.

The V and J genes are TRBV12-3 or TRBV12-4 and TRBJ2-5. The CDR3 loop spans 12 amino acids. CDR3 in amino acids: CASSFAVETQYF.

This sequence joins TRBV15 and TRBJ2-5; the TRBD2 assignment by TCRdb is unverifiable without DNA. The CDR3 is 15 amino acids. Per germline, CDR1 LNHNV and CDR2 YYDKDF (reference sequence). The CDR3 sequence: CATSKSGTLVGTQYF. Supplemented by reference TRBV15 and TRBJ2-5, the full variable domain reads DAMVIQNPRYQVTQFGKPVTLSCSQTLNHNVMYWYQQKSSQAPKLLFHYYDKDFNNEADTPDNFQSRRPNTSFCFLDIRSPGLGDTAMYLCATSKSGTLVGTQYFGPGTRLLVL.

The J gene is TRBJ2-7, the V gene TRBV18; TCRdb lists TRBD1, though no DNA is available to test this call. The germline gives CDR1 KGHSH, CDR2 LQKENI. CDR3 length: 15 residues. The CDR3 here is CASSPGQGHSYEQYF.

J is TRBJ2-5 and V is TRBV20-1; absent DNA, TCRdb's TRBD1 call cannot be checked. Germline V gene lookup returns CDR1 DFQATT and CDR2 SNEGSKA (reference sequence). CDR3 size: 14 residues. The CDR3 here is CSARGGVLQETQYF.

The gene calls are TRBV20-1 and TRBJ1-1; the D gene TCRdb calls, TRBD1, cannot be checked with no DNA. CDR1 is DFQATT and CDR2 is SNEGSKA in the germline V gene (reference sequence). There are 13 residues in the CDR3. The CDR3 sequence: CSARVGGDTEAFF.

The CDR3 reads CASSPRDLSSPLHF. The rearrangement uses TRBV7-2 and TRBJ1-6; without DNA, the TCRdb call of TRBD1 cannot be checked. The germline V gene has CDR1 SGHTA and CDR2 FQGNSA. This CDR3 contains 14 residues.

The chain recombines TRBV27 with TRBJ1-1; TCRdb's D gene call, TRBD1, goes unchecked for lack of DNA. Germline CDR1 is MNHEY and CDR2 is SMNVEV (reference sequence). This CDR3 is 14 amino acids long. CDR3 residues: CASSFGTSNTEAFF.